These 24 T cell receptor beta chains originate from one sample sequenced in a study of Graves' ophthalmopathy and Graves' hyperthyroidism (dated by TCRdb to the late 2010s). Sequencing took place on an Illumina HiSeq 2000. TCR beta CDR3 regions were amplified from RNA transcripts for repertoire sequencing. HTBI primers and the Qiagen OneStep RT-PCR kit were used in a first-round RT-PCR, which was followed by a second-round multiplex PCR, size selection and purification. The public reads were reprocessed in TCRdb via fastp at Q25 and MiXCR, keeping in-frame beta chains. Rows with one shared CDR3 protein collapse into an entry with the most common genes and DNA. The sample records 40,000 or so distinct CDR3 sequences, around half of which are singletons. The top ten clonotypes cover approximately 25% of the sample. The sequenced sample was peripheral blood. Receptor source: an adult woman with stable Graves' hyperthyroidism.

The rearrangement joins TRBV15 to TRBJ1-6, with unresolved D. CDR1 LNHNV and CDR2 YYDKDF come from the germline V gene (reference sequence). CDR3 length equals 14 residues. With 3 bases removed from V and 9 bases from J, the gap between germline ends came to 12 bases. CDR3 DNA sequence: TGTGCCACCAGCAGCCAGTCGGGAGGTTCACCCCTCCACTTT. Translating it yields CATSSQSGGSPLHF.

Many counts were recorded for this clonotype. This chain uses TRBV6-5 with TRBJ2-7, with D possibly TRBD2 on 6 matching bases. CDR3 length equals 15 residues. Germline V CDR1 and CDR2: MNHEY, SVGAGI. V was trimmed by 5 bases and J by 2 bases, leaving 16 bases between them. For the CDR3, the DNA is TGTGCCAGCAGTACCCAACGGGAGAGACCCTACGAGCAGTACTTC. Translation: CASSTQRERPYEQYF.

This clonotype was recorded many times. V and J are TRBV4-1 and TRBJ2-7; 7 bases fit TRBD2. The V segment lost 1 base and the J segment 3 bases; nucleotides outside the gene matches: 3. From germline, CDR1 is MGHRA and CDR2 YSYEKL. This CDR3 has 14 amino acids. The CDR3 protein is CASSQAGGFYEQYF. The CDR3 DNA sequence: TGCGCCAGCAGCCAAGCCGGGGGGTTCTACGAGCAGTACTTC.

This clonotype was counted many times. The rearrangement joins TRBV4-2 to TRBJ2-3; 13 nucleotides agree with TRBD2. The V segment lost 3 bases and the J segment 2 bases; nucleotides outside the gene matches: 5. This CDR3 is built from 17 residues. Germline V gene data show CDR1 as LGHNA and CDR2 as YNFKEQ. CDR3 in DNA: TGTGCCAGCAGCCATCCGGGACTAGCGGGGCTCACAGATACGCAGTATTTT. It translates to CASSHPGLAGLTDTQYF.

This clonotype was counted at least ten times. The V and J genes are TRBV10-1 and TRBJ2-3; 10 bases fit TRBD2. The germline CDR1 and CDR2 sequences are WNHNN and SYGVQD (reference sequence). J lost 4 bases, V lost 0 bases, and 7 bases had no gene match. The CDR3 contains 17 residues. The CDR3 nucleotides are TGCGCCAGCAGTGAGTCTGGGGGAAGCGGGAGGGCAGATACGCAGTATTTT. It translates to CASSESGGSGRADTQYF.

The chain uses TRBV5-1 and TRBJ2-5, with 8 bases aligning to TRBD2. The CDR3 is made up of 16 amino acids. Germline lookup yields CDR1 SGHRS and CDR2 YFSETQ. The V and J ends lost 4 bases and 5 bases, in that order; junction bases with no gene match: 13. CDR3 protein: CASSAGLEASRETQYF. The CDR3 bases are TGCGCCAGCAGCGCGGGACTAGAAGCGAGTCGGGAGACCCAGTACTTC.

This clonotype was seen repeatedly, ten times or more. The chain is built from TRBV5-6 and TRBJ2-1; 12 positions match TRBD2. V shed 0 bases and J 8 bases; nucleotides not matched to a gene: 15. This CDR3 region has 19 residues. Germline values: CDR1 SGHDT, CDR2 YYEEEE. CDR3 sequence reads: CASSLVLAGGPRATDEQFF. As DNA, the CDR3 is TGTGCCAGCAGCTTGGTTCTAGCGGGAGGGCCTAGGGCGACCGATGAGCAGTTCTTC.

This clonotype has a count of ten or more. The chain recombines TRBV28 with TRBJ1-1; D is unresolved. V was trimmed by 2 bases and J by 2 bases, leaving 9 bases between them. The length of the CDR3 is 14 residues. Germline V gene sequence: CDR1 MDHEN, CDR2 SYDVKM. CDR3 loop: CASSLGRGNTEAFF. The CDR3 DNA reads TGTGCCAGCAGTTTAGGCAGAGGCAACACTGAAGCTTTCTTT.

The chain carries TRBV27 and TRBJ2-2; tentatively, D is TRBD2 (5 bases). V lost 6 bases to trimming and J lost 12 bases, with 17 bases between them. CDR1 is MNHEY and CDR2 is SMNVEV in the germline V gene (reference sequence). The CDR3 contains 13 residues. The CDR3 reads CASSFGGVGQLFF. The CDR3 nucleotides are TGTGCCAGCAGCTTTGGAGGCGTTGGGCAGCTGTTTTTT.

The chain recombines TRBV20-1 with TRBJ2-7; 12 bases match TRBD2. After removal of 5 bases from V and 2 bases from J, the junction contained 4 bases not matched to a gene. The CDR3 has 14 amino acids. From germline, CDR1 is DFQATT and CDR2 SNEGSKA (reference sequence). The CDR3 loop is CSACRLAGAYEQYF. CDR3 nucleotide sequence: TGCAGTGCTTGCAGACTAGCGGGAGCCTACGAGCAGTACTTC.

The chain couples TRBV9 to TRBJ2-6, with 9 bases aligning to TRBD1. V lost 4 bases, J lost 1 base, and 3 bases stayed unmatched. CDR1 is SGDLS and CDR2 is YYNGEE in the germline V gene. The CDR3 spans 16 residues. CDR3 coding DNA: TGTGCCAGCAGCTCCGGACAGGGGTCTGGGGCCAACGTCCTGACTTTC. Residues: CASSSGQGSGANVLTF.

The V call is TRBV29-1, the J call TRBJ1-2; 11 positions match TRBD1. This CDR3 region has 13 residues. The germline CDR1 and CDR2 sequences are SQVTM and ANQGSEA. V dropped 4 bases and J dropped 8; count of bases not matched to a gene: 6. This chain's CDR3 is CSVGTGGAAGYTF. The CDR3 DNA is TGCAGCGTTGGGACAGGGGGCGCGGCAGGCTACACCTTC.

Comment on this clonotype: At one boundary the junction diverges from the germline segment, which might be a read error. The chain joins TRBV9 to TRBJ2-7; D may be TRBD1 (5 bases). The length of the CDR3 is 15 residues. CDR1 is SGDLS, CDR2 YYNGEE, per germline. The CDR3 sequence: CASSADGQGDYEQYF. The CDR3 DNA reads TGCGCCAGCAGCGCAGATGGGCAGGGCGACTACGAGCAGTACTTC.

About this clonotype itself: At one end the junction does not follow the germline gene, possibly because of a read error. V usage is TRBV10-3 and J usage is TRBJ2-5; 10 bases map to TRBD2. The CDR3 has 16 residues. Germline V gene data show CDR1 as ENHRY and CDR2 as SYGVKD. This CDR3 reads CASSYSSGSKEETQYF. CDR3 bases: TGTGCCAGCAGTTATTCTAGCGGGAGTAAAGAAGAGACCCAGTACTTC.

Ten or more counts support this clonotype. The chain is built from TRBV20-1 and TRBJ2-2, with TRBD1 as a possible D gene (5 bases). The germline gives CDR1 DFQATT, CDR2 SNEGSKA (reference sequence). The V gene lost 6 bases and the J gene lost 7 bases, with 9 bases spanning the gap. The CDR3 totals 11 residues. This CDR3 is CSASRGGELFF. In DNA, the CDR3 is TGCAGTGCGTCTAGGGGCGGGGAGCTGTTTTTT.

This clonotype was picked up many times. The chain couples TRBV7-9 to TRBJ1-5; perhaps TRBD1 as D (6 bases). The V gene's germline CDR1 is SEHNR and CDR2 FQNEAQ (reference sequence). CDR3 length: 14 residues. V was trimmed by 4 bases and J by 2 bases, leaving 9 bases between them. The CDR3 DNA is TGTGCCAGCAGCTCAGGGGCGGGCAATCAGCCCCAGCATTTT. Protein sequence: CASSSGAGNQPQHF.

In the case of this clonotype: Since the CDR3 does not end with the conserved phenylalanine or tryptophan, this likely comes from a read error. This chain uses TRBV4-2 with TRBJ2-2; perhaps TRBD2 as D (5 bases). The V gene's germline CDR1 is LGHNA and CDR2 YNFKEQ. Trimming removed 5 bases from V and 1 base from J, with 11 bases in between. The CDR3 is 15 amino acids. The CDR3 DNA sequence: TGTGCCAGCAGCTTAGCGAGCGGGAACACCGGGGAGCTGTTTTCT. It yields the protein CASSLASGNTGELFS.

A remark on this clonotype: Here the CDR3 omits its conserved ending phenylalanine or tryptophan, so a read error is the likely source. The genes are TRBV6-5 and TRBJ1-1; no clear D gene. The germline V and J ends were trimmed by 1 base and 1 base, with 16 bases remaining between them. CDR1 MNHEY and CDR2 SVGAGI come from the germline V gene. The CDR3 runs to 17 residues. CDR3 amino acids: CASSYLTRHLWNTEAFS. Here the CDR3 DNA reads TGTGCCAGCAGTTACTTGACGAGGCATTTATGGAACACTGAAGCTTTCTCT.

This clonotype was observed at least ten times. The chain joins TRBV5-5 to TRBJ2-7; D is ambiguous. The CDR3 covers 14 residues. Trimming removed 0 bases from V and 2 bases from J, with 9 bases in between. Germline V gene sequence: CDR1 SGHKS, CDR2 YYEKEE (reference sequence). The CDR3 sequence is CASSLGAATYEQYF. Written as DNA, the CDR3 is TGTGCCAGCAGCTTGGGAGCAGCCACCTACGAGCAGTACTTC.

This clonotype was detected once. For the CDR3, the DNA is TGTGCCAGCAGTTCCGGGACGGAGACCCAGTACTTC. The encoded protein is CASSSGTETQYF. The V gene is TRBV12-5, the J gene TRBJ2-5; D tentatively fits TRBD1 or TRBD2 (5 bases each). Germline values: CDR1 LGHNT, CDR2 FRNRAP. The CDR3 length is 12 residues.

There are many counts of this clonotype. V and J are TRBV20-1 and TRBJ2-2, with 7 positions matching TRBD2. J lost 6 bases, V lost 6 bases, and 7 bases had no gene match. Germline V CDR1 and CDR2: DFQATT, SNEGSKA (reference sequence). This CDR3 comprises 13 residues. CDR3 region: CSARPRGAGELFF. The CDR3, as DNA: TGCAGTGCCAGGCCCCGGGGGGCCGGGGAGCTGTTTTTT.

Ten or more counts support this clonotype. The CDR3 loop is CASSIIGRRRQPQHF. DNA for the CDR3: TGTGCCAGTAGTATAATTGGGAGAAGGAGACAGCCCCAGCATTTT. The rearrangement uses TRBV19 and TRBJ1-5; D is unclear. Germline lookup yields CDR1 LNHDA and CDR2 SQIVND (reference sequence). Trimming left V 2 bases short and J 7 bases short, with 15 bases between. CDR3 length: 15 amino acids.

The sample holds many counts of this clonotype. CDR3 sequence (DNA): TGCAGTGCTAGAGCCCGGACAGGCTTCATGAACTATGGCTACACCTTC. Residues: CSARARTGFMNYGYTF. The chain recombines TRBV20-1 with TRBJ1-2, with 7 bases matching TRBD1. CDR1 and CDR2 from the germline V gene are DFQATT and SNEGSKA (reference sequence). After removal of 1 base from V and 2 bases from J, the junction contained 10 bases not matched to a gene. The CDR3 totals 16 residues.

In its sample, this clonotype was seen a few times. J is TRBJ2-7 and V is TRBV6-2 or TRBV6-3; perhaps TRBD2 as D (6 bases). Germline V gene sequence: CDR1 MNHEY, CDR2 SVGEGT. The V gene lost 0 bases and the J gene lost 0 bases, with 12 bases spanning the gap. This CDR3 has 16 residues. CDR3 in amino acids: CASSYSRQTSSYEQYF. The CDR3 nucleotides read TGTGCCAGCAGTTACTCGAGACAGACTAGCTCCTACGAGCAGTACTTC.